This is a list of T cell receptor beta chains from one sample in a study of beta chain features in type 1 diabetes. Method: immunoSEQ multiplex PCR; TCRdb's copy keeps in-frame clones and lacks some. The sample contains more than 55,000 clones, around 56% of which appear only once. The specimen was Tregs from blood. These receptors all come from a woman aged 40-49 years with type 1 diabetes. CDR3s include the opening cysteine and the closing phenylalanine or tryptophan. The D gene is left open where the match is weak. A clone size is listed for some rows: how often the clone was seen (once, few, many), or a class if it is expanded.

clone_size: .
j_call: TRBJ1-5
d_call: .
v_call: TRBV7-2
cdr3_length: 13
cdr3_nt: TGTGCCAGCAGCTTTGGCCGCAATCAGCCCCAGCATTTT
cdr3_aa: CASSFGRNQPQHF

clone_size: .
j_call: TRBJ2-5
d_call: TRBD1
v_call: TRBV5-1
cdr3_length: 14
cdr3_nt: TGCGCCAGCAGTTCCGGGACAGGGGACGGGACCCAGTACTTC
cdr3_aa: CASSSGTGDGTQYF

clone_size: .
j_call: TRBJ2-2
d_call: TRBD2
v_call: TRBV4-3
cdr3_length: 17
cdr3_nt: TGCGCCAGCAGCCAAACCTTTAGCGGGGTGAACACCGGGGAGCTGTTTTTT
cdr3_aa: CASSQTFSGVNTGELFF

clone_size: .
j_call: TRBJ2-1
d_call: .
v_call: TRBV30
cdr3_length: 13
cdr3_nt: TGTGCCTGGAGTGTACAGGGGGGGAAAGAGCAGTTCTTC
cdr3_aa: CAWSVQGGKEQFF

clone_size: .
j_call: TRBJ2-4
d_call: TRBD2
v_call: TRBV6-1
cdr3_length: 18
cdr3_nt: TGTGCCAGCAGTGAAGCCGGGACTAGCCCTTTAGCCAAAAACATTCAGTACTTC
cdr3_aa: CASSEAGTSPLAKNIQYF

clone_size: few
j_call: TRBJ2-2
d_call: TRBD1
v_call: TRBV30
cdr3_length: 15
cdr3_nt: TGTGCCTGGAGACCTCAGGGGGCGCGGACCGGGGAGCTGTTTTTT
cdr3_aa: CAWRPQGARTGELFF

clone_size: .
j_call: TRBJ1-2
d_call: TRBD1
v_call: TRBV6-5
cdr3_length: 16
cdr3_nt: TGTGCCAGCAGTTACCTGGGGACAGGGGGCAAGGATGGCTACACCTTC
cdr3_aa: CASSYLGTGGKDGYTF

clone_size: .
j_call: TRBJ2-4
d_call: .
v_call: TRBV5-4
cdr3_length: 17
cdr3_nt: TGTGCCAGCAGCTACTCTCGGGGGGAGGGGGTTAAGAGCATTCAGTACTTC
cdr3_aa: CASSYSRGEGVKSIQYF

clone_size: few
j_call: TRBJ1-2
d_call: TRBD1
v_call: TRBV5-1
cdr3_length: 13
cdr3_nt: TGCGCCAGCAGCACGGACAGGGCTGGTGGCTACACCTTC
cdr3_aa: CASSTDRAGGYTF

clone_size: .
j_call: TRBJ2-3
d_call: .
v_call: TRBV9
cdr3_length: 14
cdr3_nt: TGTGCCACCCAACGGGACACCCGCACAGATACGCAGTATTTT
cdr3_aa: CATQRDTRTDTQYF

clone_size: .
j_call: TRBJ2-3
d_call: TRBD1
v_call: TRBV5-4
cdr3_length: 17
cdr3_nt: TGTGCCAGCAGCTTGAAGGGGACAGGGAGTTCGACAGATACGCAGTATTTT
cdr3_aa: CASSLKGTGSSTDTQYF

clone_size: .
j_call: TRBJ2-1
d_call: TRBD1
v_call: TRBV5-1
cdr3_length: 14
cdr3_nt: TGCGCCAGCAGCTTAGGACAGGGATACAATGAGCAGTTCTTC
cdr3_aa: CASSLGQGYNEQFF

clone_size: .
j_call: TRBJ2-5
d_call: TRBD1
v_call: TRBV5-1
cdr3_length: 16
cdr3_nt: TGCGCCAGCAGCCTGGGACAGGGGAGGGGACAAGAGACCCAGTACTTC
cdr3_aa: CASSLGQGRGQETQYF

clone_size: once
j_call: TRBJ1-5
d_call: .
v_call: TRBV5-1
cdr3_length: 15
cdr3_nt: TGCGCCAGCAGCTTGGGAGAGGGTAGCAATCAGCCCCAGCATTTT
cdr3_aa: CASSLGEGSNQPQHF

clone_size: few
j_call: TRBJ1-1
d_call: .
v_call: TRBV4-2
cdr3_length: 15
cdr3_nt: TGTGCCAGCAGCCAAGATCCGGGGATGAACACTGAAGCTTTCTTT
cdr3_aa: CASSQDPGMNTEAFF

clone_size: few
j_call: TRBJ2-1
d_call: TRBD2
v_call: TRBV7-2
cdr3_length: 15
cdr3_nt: TGTGCCAGCAGCTTAGGGACTAGCTCCTACAATGAGCAGTTCTTC
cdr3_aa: CASSLGTSSYNEQFF